The present TCR beta chain was sequenced within a study of siplizumab effects on memory and regulatory T cells. Whole-study findings and limits: Among sequences traceable to unstimulated CD4+ memory cells, alloreactive ones were significantly reduced by siplizumab.

Germline V gene lookup returns CDR1 LNHDA and CDR2 SQIVND (reference sequence). The CDR3 is 16 residues long. V shed 2 bases, J shed 4 bases, and the junction held 6 bases outside the gene matches. Assay used: immunoSEQ multiplex PCR; TCRdb lists only in-frame clones, some missing. The sample has more than 90,000 clones, 85% to 95% seen once. Notes on this clone: Its cognate antigen is unknown.

The sequence was obtained from a human donor in good health. Source material: non-Treg CD4+ T cells sorted from blood. The chain joins TRBV19 to TRBJ1-2; TRBD1 matches 11 bases. DNA for the CDR3: TGTGCCAGTAGTATAACCCGGACAGGGGGCGCCTATGGCTACACCTTC. Translation: CASSITRTGGAYGYTF. Complete variable domain (other parts from reference TRBV19 and TRBJ1-2): DGGITQSPKYLFRKEGQNVTLSCEQNLNHDAMYWYRQDPGQGLRLIYYSQIVNDFQKGDIAEGYSVSREKKESFPLTVTSAQKNPTAFYLCASSITRTGGAYGYTFGSGTRLTVV.